This T cell receptor beta chain derives from a study of T cell responses to AZD1222 COVID-19 vaccine. The data were produced by immunoSEQ multiplex PCR, yet TCRdb's version contains in-frame clones alone and is incomplete. Found here are around 88,000 clones, roughly 88% of them singletons; the top ten hold approximately 10%. As concerns this clone: The antigen remains unidentified.

The CDR3 runs to 16 residues. J was trimmed by 6 bases and V by 6 bases; bases with no gene match: 12. Germline values: CDR1 MNHEY, CDR2 SMNVEV (reference sequence). Findings and limits, study-wide: Of spike-specific TCRs, nearly half reportedly target regions left unmutated in variants. There were vaccine-associated CD4 TCRs across spike, dominant at 160-218 and 743-854. It should be noted that donors were predominantly white British and more often female, and clonal diversity was possibly underestimated.

This rearrangement joins TRBV27 to TRBJ2-2; TRBD2 matches 8 bases. Sequencing used peripheral blood, obtained on day 0 of MenACWY control vaccination. The TCR sequence derives from an adult in good health. The CDR3 sequence is CASSKTGTSFAGELFF. CDR3 in DNA: TGTGCCAGCAGCAAAACCGGGACTAGTTTTGCCGGGGAGCTGTTTTTT.